The 10 T cell receptor beta chains below were found in one sample sequenced in a study of cytomegalovirus exposure and HLA in healthy donors. The PCR used 60 Vbeta and 13 Jbeta primers. TCRdb's copy holds only in-frame clones and misses some; the assay was immunoSEQ multiplex PCR. The sample has roughly 200,000 clones, roughly 80% seen once; the top ten hold around 1.7%. Sequenced material: PBMCs. These receptors all come from a woman aged 18-29 years in good health and CMV-seronegative.

This chain links TRBV11-2 with TRBJ2-7; D may be TRBD2 (6 bases). The germline V gene encodes CDR1 SGHAT and CDR2 FQNNGV. Trimming left V 4 bases short and J 3 bases short, with 13 bases between. The CDR3 extends over 14 amino acids. The CDR3 DNA sequence: TGTGCCAGCAGCTGGGGCGGAGGGGTCTACGAGCAGTACTTC. This translates into CASSWGGGVYEQYF.

The chain employs TRBV19 and TRBJ1-2; 11 bases map to TRBD1. The germline V gene encodes CDR1 LNHDA and CDR2 SQIVND (reference sequence). The CDR3 totals 13 residues. Losses at the gene ends were 5 bases for V and 4 bases for J; bases not matched to a gene: 0. The CDR3 sequence: CASSGTGGYGYTF. CDR3 DNA: TGTGCCAGTAGTGGGACAGGGGGCTATGGCTACACCTTC.

This clone turned up a few times. The rearrangement joins TRBV4-3 to TRBJ1-1; TRBD1 matches 8 bases. V shed 4 bases, J shed 1 base, and the junction held 8 bases outside the gene matches. CDR3 size: 16 residues. Germline V gives CDR1 LGHNA, CDR2 YSLEER. Here the CDR3 DNA reads TGCGCCAGCAGCCCAGGACAGGGAAAGGGGAACACTGAAGCTTTCTTT. Its protein product is CASSPGQGKGNTEAFF.

The chain employs TRBV2 and TRBJ1-1; maybe TRBD1 (5 bases). CDR3 length: 15 residues. V lost 5 bases and J 0 bases, leaving 13 bases between the germline ends. CDR1 and CDR2 from the germline V gene are SNHLY and FYNNEI. CDR3 residues: CASSITGFMNTEAFF. CDR3 coding DNA: TGTGCCAGCAGTATTACAGGTTTCATGAACACTGAAGCTTTCTTT.

The chain joins TRBV19 to TRBJ1-2; D is perhaps TRBD1 (5 bases). The CDR3 spans 13 residues. Germline-derived CDR1 and CDR2 are LNHDA and SQIVND (reference sequence). Trimming cost V 3 bases and J 6 bases, with 11 bases left between them. The chain's CDR3 is CASSMGRDHGYTF. The CDR3, as DNA: TGTGCCAGTAGTATGGGCAGGGATCATGGCTACACCTTC.

This chain connects TRBV28 to TRBJ1-5; no firm D call. This CDR3 spans 15 amino acids. V was cut by 5 bases and J by 0 bases, with 11 bases left in between. The V gene's germline CDR1 is MDHEN and CDR2 SYDVKM. In DNA form, the CDR3 reads TGTGCCAGCAGTCGAGGAGGATCTAGCAATCAGCCCCAGCATTTT. This codes for CASSRGGSSNQPQHF.

This chain uses TRBV27 with TRBJ2-7, with 7 bases matching TRBD2. Germline loops: CDR1 MNHEY, CDR2 SMNVEV (reference sequence). Trimming at V came to 4 bases and at J to 0 bases, leaving 6 bases not matched to a gene. CDR3 length equals 15 residues. Written as DNA, the CDR3 is TGTGCCAGCAGTTATGAGGGAGGGATCTCCTACGAGCAGTACTTC. As protein: CASSYEGGISYEQYF.

The chain uses TRBV25-1 and TRBJ2-5, with TRBD2 matching 8 bases. Germline values: CDR1 MGHDK, CDR2 SYGVNS. The CDR3 is 15 residues long. V was pared by 6 bases and J by 2 bases, with 8 bases of the junction left unmatched. CDR3 amino acids: CASSVAGTRQETQYF. In DNA form, the CDR3 reads TGTGCCAGCAGCGTGGCCGGGACTAGACAAGAGACCCAGTACTTC. The variable domain in full, completed from reference TRBV25-1 and TRBJ2-5, reads EADIYQTPRYLVIGTGKKITLECSQTMGHDKMYWYQQDPGMELHLIHYSYGVNSTEKGDLSSESTVSRIRTEHFPLTLESARPSHTSQYLCASSVAGTRQETQYFGPGTRLLVL.

V gene TRBV27 combines with J gene TRBJ2-1, with a weak D call TRBD1 (7 bases). CDR1 is MNHEY and CDR2 is SMNVEV in the germline V gene (reference sequence). V was shortened by 7 bases and J by 0 bases, with 19 bases between the two germline ends. The CDR3 is 17 residues long. CDR3 DNA: TGTGCCAGCACCACTCAGGGGGGCCTAAACTCCTACAATGAGCAGTTCTTC. Protein: CASTTQGGLNSYNEQFF.

V gene TRBV5-6 combines with J gene TRBJ2-7; 11 bases match TRBD2. V lost 4 bases, J lost 0 bases, and 9 bases stayed unmatched. CDR1 SGHDT and CDR2 YYEEEE come from the germline V gene. The CDR3 is 17 amino acids. The DNA of the CDR3 is TGTGCCAGCAGCGGATTGGGACTAGCGGAATACTCCTACGAGCAGTACTTC. Translating gives CASSGLGLAEYSYEQYF.